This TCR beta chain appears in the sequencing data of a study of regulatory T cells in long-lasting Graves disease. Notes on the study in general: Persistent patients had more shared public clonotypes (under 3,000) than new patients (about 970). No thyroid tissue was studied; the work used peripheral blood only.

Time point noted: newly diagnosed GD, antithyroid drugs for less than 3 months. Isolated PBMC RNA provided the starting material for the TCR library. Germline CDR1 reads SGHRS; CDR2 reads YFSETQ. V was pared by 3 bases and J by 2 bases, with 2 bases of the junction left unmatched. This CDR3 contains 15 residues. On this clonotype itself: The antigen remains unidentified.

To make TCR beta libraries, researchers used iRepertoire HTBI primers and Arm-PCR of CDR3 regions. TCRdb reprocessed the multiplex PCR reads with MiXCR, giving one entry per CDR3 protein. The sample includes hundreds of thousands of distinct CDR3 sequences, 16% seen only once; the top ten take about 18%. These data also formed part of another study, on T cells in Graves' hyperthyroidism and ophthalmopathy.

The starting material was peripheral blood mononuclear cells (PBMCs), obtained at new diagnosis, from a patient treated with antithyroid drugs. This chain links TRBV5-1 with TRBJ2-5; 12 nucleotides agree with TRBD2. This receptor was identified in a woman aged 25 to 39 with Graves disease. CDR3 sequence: CASSSLAGGQETQYF. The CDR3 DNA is TGCGCCAGCAGCTCCCTAGCGGGGGGGCAAGAGACCCAGTACTTC.